The subject of this entry is one T cell receptor beta chain. The sample comes from a study of blood T cell repertoires in COVID-19. Recovery meant two consecutive negative NP/OP PCR tests, professional clearance, or resolved symptoms. TCRdb's table, derived via immunoSEQ multiplex PCR, lists solely in-frame clones and lacks some. The sample records 240,000 or so clones, 86% being singletons. The CDR3 runs to 15 residues. V was pared by 0 bases and J by 7 bases, with 7 bases of the junction left unmatched. Germline V gene data show CDR1 as SGHKS and CDR2 as YYEKEE (reference sequence). The sequence derives from a woman aged 45-65 years who had recovered from COVID-19. The specimen was PBMCs or T cells enriched from blood (not recorded which). The V gene is TRBV5-5, the J gene TRBJ1-5; TRBD1 matches at 7 bases. CDR3 protein: CASSLGTGDLQPQHF. The CDR3 DNA is TGTGCCAGCAGCTTGGGGACAGGCGATTTACAGCCCCAGCATTTT.